This T cell receptor (beta chain) was found in a study of blood T cell repertoires in COVID-19. Turning to the study itself: There were acute and convalescent COVID-19 samples, and they came from the United States, Italy and Spain.

CDR1 and CDR2 from the germline V gene are SGHTA and FQGTGA. Trimming took 2 bases from V and 8 from J, leaving 12 bases between them. The CDR3 has 13 amino acids. How the authors handled the data: Reference gene primer amplification in the assay estimated nucleated cell counts. Profiling relied on immunoSEQ multiplex PCR, and the TCRdb table lists in-frame clones only, not all of them. The V and J calls and clone size come from that table; D and trimming were worked out from the DNA. The data show approximately 140,000 clones, with around 83% seen just once and roughly 1.4% held by the top ten. Sequencing was done on a sample of peripheral blood. The chain recombines TRBV7-3 with TRBJ1-2, with D possibly being TRBD1 (5 bases). This TCR derives from a human donor in a cohort sampled during active COVID-19. This chain's CDR3 is CASSLDGKGGYTF. The CDR3 region has the DNA TGTGCCAGCAGCTTAGATGGGAAGGGGGGCTACACCTTC. Using reference TRBV7-3 and TRBJ1-2 for the parts outside the CDR3, the full variable domain is GAGVSQTPSNKVTEKGKYVELRCDPISGHTALYWYRQSLGQGPEFLIYFQGTGAADDSGLPNDRFFAVRPEGSVSTLKIQRTERGDSAVYLCASSLDGKGGYTFGSGTRLTVV.